One T cell receptor beta chain is described in this entry. Noted treatment: some 19 received Ad26.COV2.S at low or high dose, single or two shots; several received placebo; per-sample allocation not given. The study sampled participants on day 63 after the first vaccine or placebo injection. V was clipped by 3 bases and J by 8 bases, with 11 bases between them. The CDR3 runs 13 residues. This specimen comes from a study of Ad26.COV2.S vaccination and SARS-CoV-2 variants. Profiled with immunoSEQ multiplex PCR; TCRdb holds only in-frame clones, not every one. The table includes under 600,000 clones, 70% to 90% detected once.

This sequence joins TRBV12-3 or TRBV12-4 and TRBJ2-1; no firm D call. Sequencing used peripheral blood, obtained in a trial of Ad26.COV2.S vaccine versus placebo. The clonotype comes from a person aged 18-65 years who received the Ad26.COV2.S COVID-19 vaccine or a placebo. The CDR3 protein is CASSFLGFDEQFF. As DNA, the CDR3 is TGTGCCAGCAGTTTTTTAGGGTTCGATGAGCAGTTCTTC.